This is a list of T cell receptor beta chains from one sample in a study of read filtering for tumor transcriptome and immune sequencing. TCRdb called the reads again in MiXCR, with one record for every CDR3 protein. The sample includes some 130,000 distinct CDR3 sequences, roughly 13% of them seen just once. Sequenced input: a population of CD138-negative cells sorted from bone marrow. Every receptor here comes from a donor at least 40 years old with multiple myeloma. Both conserved end residues are part of each CDR3. Each record gives: J gene, V gene, CDR3 protein.

>TRBJ1-2|TRBV29-1
CSARDRVSDGYTF
>TRBJ2-1|TRBV5-1
CASSKGTDNEQFF
>TRBJ1-2|TRBV21-1
CASSIVGTHPPHGYTF
>TRBJ1-2|TRBV7-9
CASSSQGTLIGYTF
>TRBJ2-5|TRBV20-1
CSARSGGPGTQYF
>TRBJ2-1|TRBV28
CASSPPGDEQFF
>TRBJ2-1|TRBV20-1
CSAGTSGRNEQFF
>TRBJ2-3|TRBV10-2
CASRLSGSSTDTQYF
>TRBJ1-1|TRBV5-1
CASSTARGPTEAFF
>TRBJ2-3|TRBV7-2
CASSPSSGGADGDTQYF